Listed below are T cell receptor beta chains from one sample, sequenced in a study of blood T cell repertoires in COVID-19. Data came from immunoSEQ multiplex PCR; TCRdb stores just in-frame clones and leaves some out. The table includes 150,000 to 200,000 clones, about 85% detected once. Sequencing used peripheral blood. These receptors all come from a man in his 70s with active or convalescent COVID-19. Both conserved end residues are part of each CDR3. The order of the fields is J gene, D gene, V gene, clone size, CDR3 DNA, CDR3 protein. A D gene is named only where the DNA matches it firmly. Part of the rows lack a size; the others show once, few, many or a class for expanded clones.

J gene: TRBJ1-1
D gene: TRBD1
V gene: TRBV7-8
clone size: once
CDR3 DNA: TGTGCCAGCAGTTCTTACAGGGGTTGGGACACTGAAGCTTTCTTT
CDR3 protein: CASSSYRGWDTEAFF

J gene: TRBJ1-2
D gene: TRBD1
V gene: TRBV20-1
clone size: .
CDR3 DNA: TGCAGTGCTAGTATAGAGACAGGGCTAACGGGGACTGGCTACACCTTC
CDR3 protein: CSASIETGLTGTGYTF

J gene: TRBJ1-2
D gene: TRBD1
V gene: TRBV9
clone size: .
CDR3 DNA: TGTGCCAGCAGCGTAGATGCGGCAGGGGGCTATGGCTACACCTTC
CDR3 protein: CASSVDAAGGYGYTF

J gene: TRBJ2-5
D gene: .
V gene: TRBV18
clone size: .
CDR3 DNA: TGTGCCAGCTCACCGGGCCTCCAAGAGACCCAGTACTTC
CDR3 protein: CASSPGLQETQYF

J gene: TRBJ1-6
D gene: .
V gene: TRBV6-1
clone size: .
CDR3 DNA: TGTGCCAGCAGTGAAACTCGACAGAGCTCCTATAATTCACCCCTCCACTTT
CDR3 protein: CASSETRQSSYNSPLHF

J gene: TRBJ1-1
D gene: .
V gene: TRBV19
clone size: .
CDR3 DNA: TGTGCCAGTACCTTGACAGGCCTGAACACTGAAGCTTTCTTT
CDR3 protein: CASTLTGLNTEAFF

J gene: TRBJ1-1
D gene: .
V gene: TRBV19
clone size: .
CDR3 DNA: TGTGCCAGTAGTACACAGGGAAGAGTCACTGAAGCTTTCTTT
CDR3 protein: CASSTQGRVTEAFF

J gene: TRBJ2-2
D gene: TRBD2
V gene: TRBV27
clone size: .
CDR3 DNA: TGTGCCAGCACCCTACTAGCGGGGGACACCGGGGAGCTGTTTTTT
CDR3 protein: CASTLLAGDTGELFF

J gene: TRBJ1-6
D gene: .
V gene: TRBV15
clone size: .
CDR3 DNA: TGTGCCACCAGCAGCAATCGGGGTGATTCACCCCTCCACTTT
CDR3 protein: CATSSNRGDSPLHF

J gene: TRBJ1-6
D gene: .
V gene: TRBV15
clone size: .
CDR3 DNA: TGTGCCACCAGCAGAGATATAGACACCCTTCGGTCGGATTCACCCCTCCACTTT
CDR3 protein: CATSRDIDTLRSDSPLHF

J gene: TRBJ2-3
D gene: TRBD1
V gene: TRBV7-9
clone size: once
CDR3 DNA: TGTGCCAGCAGCTTACACCCTACCGGGACAGCCACAGATACGCAGTATTTT
CDR3 protein: CASSLHPTGTATDTQYF

J gene: TRBJ1-4
D gene: TRBD1
V gene: TRBV5-1
clone size: .
CDR3 DNA: TGCGCCAGCAGTTCGGGACAGGCAAATGAAAAACTGTTTTTT
CDR3 protein: CASSSGQANEKLFF

J gene: TRBJ2-3
D gene: .
V gene: TRBV4-3
clone size: .
CDR3 DNA: TGCGCCAGCAGCCAAGCAGTCAGGTCCACAGATACGCAGTATTTT
CDR3 protein: CASSQAVRSTDTQYF

J gene: TRBJ2-7
D gene: .
V gene: TRBV7-2
clone size: once
CDR3 DNA: TGTGCCAGCAGCCCGGTTCAGGGTCGCTACGAGCAGTACTTC
CDR3 protein: CASSPVQGRYEQYF

J gene: TRBJ2-5
D gene: .
V gene: TRBV7-9
clone size: once
CDR3 DNA: TGTGCCAGCAGCTTAGCAGAGTACCAAGAGACCCAGTACTTC
CDR3 protein: CASSLAEYQETQYF

J gene: TRBJ1-5
D gene: TRBD1
V gene: TRBV3-1/TRBV3-2
clone size: .
CDR3 DNA: TGTGCCAGCGGAGACAGGGGGTTGAGCAATCAGCCCCAGCATTTT
CDR3 protein: CASGDRGLSNQPQHF

J gene: TRBJ1-1
D gene: TRBD1
V gene: TRBV19
clone size: .
CDR3 DNA: TGTGCCAGTAGTATAAGGGGACAGGTCAACACTGAAGCTTTCTTT
CDR3 protein: CASSIRGQVNTEAFF

J gene: TRBJ2-1
D gene: .
V gene: TRBV28
clone size: .
CDR3 DNA: TGTGCCAGCAGTTTAAGCGGGCGGCCGTACAATGAGCAGTTCTTC
CDR3 protein: CASSLSGRPYNEQFF

J gene: TRBJ2-2
D gene: TRBD1
V gene: TRBV6-1
clone size: .
CDR3 DNA: TGTGCCAGCAGTGAGGGGACAGGAGGCACCGGGGAGCTGTTTTTT
CDR3 protein: CASSEGTGGTGELFF

J gene: TRBJ1-5
D gene: .
V gene: TRBV19
clone size: .
CDR3 DNA: TGTGCCAGTAGTATCCACCAGGGGAGCAATCAGCCCCAGCATTTT
CDR3 protein: CASSIHQGSNQPQHF

J gene: TRBJ2-1
D gene: TRBD2
V gene: TRBV24-1
clone size: .
CDR3 DNA: TGTGCCACCAGTGCCCAGACTGGGACTAGCGGGAGTTTCTACAATGAGCAGTTCTTC
CDR3 protein: CATSAQTGTSGSFYNEQFF

J gene: TRBJ2-7
D gene: TRBD1
V gene: TRBV27
clone size: once
CDR3 DNA: TGTGCCAGCAGAAGGACAGGGAGGTACGAGCAGTACTTC
CDR3 protein: CASRRTGRYEQYF

J gene: TRBJ1-6
D gene: .
V gene: TRBV28
clone size: .
CDR3 DNA: TGTGCCAGCAGTTCAGCCACGGGGGGGCGCGATTCACCCCTCCACTTT
CDR3 protein: CASSSATGGRDSPLHF

J gene: TRBJ1-5
D gene: .
V gene: TRBV6-6
clone size: .
CDR3 DNA: TGTGCCAGCCGGGACACCCAGAGAGGGGGCAATCAGCCCCAGCATTTT
CDR3 protein: CASRDTQRGGNQPQHF

J gene: TRBJ2-7
D gene: .
V gene: TRBV5-6
clone size: .
CDR3 DNA: TGTGCCAGCAGCCTGGGTTGGCATCACGAGCAGTACTTC
CDR3 protein: CASSLGWHHEQYF

J gene: TRBJ2-3
D gene: TRBD1
V gene: TRBV28
clone size: .
CDR3 DNA: TGTGCCAGCAGCTCGACAGGGCCAGATACGCAGTATTTT
CDR3 protein: CASSSTGPDTQYF

J gene: TRBJ1-1
D gene: .
V gene: TRBV19
clone size: .
CDR3 DNA: TGTGCCAGCAAACAAGAATTCAGCGGCACTGAAGCTTTCTTT
CDR3 protein: CASKQEFSGTEAFF

J gene: TRBJ1-2
D gene: TRBD1
V gene: TRBV9
clone size: .
CDR3 DNA: TGTGCCAGCAGCCTACCCGGGACAGGGGTTGGCTACACCTTC
CDR3 protein: CASSLPGTGVGYTF

J gene: TRBJ1-2
D gene: TRBD1
V gene: TRBV19
clone size: .
CDR3 DNA: TGTGCCAGTAGTACTTCGGGACAGGGGGCTGGCTACACCTTC
CDR3 protein: CASSTSGQGAGYTF

J gene: TRBJ1-1
D gene: TRBD1
V gene: TRBV5-1
clone size: .
CDR3 DNA: TGCGCCAGCAGCTTGAGGGACAGGGGCACTGAAGCTTTCTTT
CDR3 protein: CASSLRDRGTEAFF

J gene: TRBJ2-3
D gene: TRBD2
V gene: TRBV5-4
clone size: .
CDR3 DNA: TGTGCCAGCAGCTTTCCGCGGGAGCGGGCAGATACGCAGTATTTT
CDR3 protein: CASSFPRERADTQYF

J gene: TRBJ2-5
D gene: .
V gene: TRBV28
clone size: .
CDR3 DNA: TGTGCCAGCAGTCGGGGGTCGGAGACCCAGTACTTC
CDR3 protein: CASSRGSETQYF

J gene: TRBJ2-7
D gene: TRBD2
V gene: TRBV11-2
clone size: .
CDR3 DNA: TGTGCCAGCAGCTTAACGGGGACTAGCGGGAGGAGGTACGAGCAGTACTTC
CDR3 protein: CASSLTGTSGRRYEQYF

J gene: TRBJ2-5
D gene: .
V gene: TRBV30
clone size: .
CDR3 DNA: TGTGCCGCAGGGGAACAAGAGACCCAGTACTTC
CDR3 protein: CAAGEQETQYF

J gene: TRBJ2-7
D gene: .
V gene: TRBV29-1
clone size: few
CDR3 DNA: TGCAGCGTGACCTCAGGGTCAGAGGAGCAGTACTTC
CDR3 protein: CSVTSGSEEQYF

J gene: TRBJ2-5
D gene: TRBD1
V gene: TRBV18
clone size: .
CDR3 DNA: TGTGCCAGCTCCCGCGACAGGGACGGAGAGACCCAGTACTTC
CDR3 protein: CASSRDRDGETQYF

J gene: TRBJ2-7
D gene: TRBD1
V gene: TRBV4-3
clone size: once
CDR3 DNA: TGCGCCAGCAGCCAAGCCGCAGGGACAGGGGAGAGGTACGAGCAGTACTTC
CDR3 protein: CASSQAAGTGERYEQYF

J gene: TRBJ1-2
D gene: TRBD1
V gene: TRBV3-1/TRBV3-2
clone size: .
CDR3 DNA: TGTGCCAGCAGCCAGAGGACAGGCCATGGCTACACCTTC
CDR3 protein: CASSQRTGHGYTF

J gene: TRBJ2-2
D gene: .
V gene: TRBV11-2
clone size: .
CDR3 DNA: TGTGCCAGCAGCTGGGGGGAGGAGGTCGGGGAGCTGTTTTTT
CDR3 protein: CASSWGEEVGELFF

J gene: TRBJ1-5
D gene: .
V gene: TRBV5-1
clone size: .
CDR3 DNA: TGCGCCAGCAGCTTGACAGGGCAAGGGCCCCAGCATTTT
CDR3 protein: CASSLTGQGPQHF

J gene: TRBJ2-7
D gene: .
V gene: TRBV11-2
clone size: .
CDR3 DNA: TGTGCCAGCAGCTCCGGCGTGGGGGGCTCCTACGAGCAGTACTTC
CDR3 protein: CASSSGVGGSYEQYF

J gene: TRBJ2-7
D gene: TRBD1
V gene: TRBV2
clone size: .
CDR3 DNA: TGTGCCAGCATGGGGGACAGGAATTACTACGAGCAGTACTTC
CDR3 protein: CASMGDRNYYEQYF

J gene: TRBJ2-7
D gene: .
V gene: TRBV4-3
clone size: .
CDR3 DNA: TGCGCCAGCAGCCAAGAGGGCTCGACCTACGAGCAGTACTTC
CDR3 protein: CASSQEGSTYEQYF

J gene: TRBJ2-7
D gene: .
V gene: TRBV6-1
clone size: .
CDR3 DNA: TGTGCCAGCAGTGAAGGGGCCGAGCAGTACTTC
CDR3 protein: CASSEGAEQYF

J gene: TRBJ2-5
D gene: TRBD2
V gene: TRBV5-1
clone size: .
CDR3 DNA: TGCGCCAGCAGTCAGAGCCGACTAGCGGGTCCCCAAGAGACCCAGTACTTC
CDR3 protein: CASSQSRLAGPQETQYF

J gene: TRBJ2-1
D gene: .
V gene: TRBV3-1/TRBV3-2
clone size: .
CDR3 DNA: TGTGCCAGCAGCCAGATCGGGGTTAGCTCCTACAATGAGCAGTTCTTC
CDR3 protein: CASSQIGVSSYNEQFF

J gene: TRBJ2-3
D gene: TRBD2
V gene: TRBV6-5
clone size: .
CDR3 DNA: TGTGCCAGCAGGGTCGGGAGGGGCACAGATACGCAGTATTTT
CDR3 protein: CASRVGRGTDTQYF

J gene: TRBJ1-2
D gene: TRBD1
V gene: TRBV19
clone size: .
CDR3 DNA: TGTGCCAGTAGTATTCGAGTAGCAGGGGGCAACTATGGCTACACCTTC
CDR3 protein: CASSIRVAGGNYGYTF

J gene: TRBJ2-4
D gene: .
V gene: TRBV28
clone size: .
CDR3 DNA: TGTGCCAGCAGTCCCACTACGGGACTAGCCAAAAACATTCAGTACTTC
CDR3 protein: CASSPTTGLAKNIQYF

J gene: TRBJ2-3
D gene: TRBD2
V gene: TRBV5-8
clone size: .
CDR3 DNA: TGTGCCAGCAGCCCTAGCGGGACGAGCACAGATACGCAGTATTTT
CDR3 protein: CASSPSGTSTDTQYF

J gene: TRBJ2-3
D gene: .
V gene: TRBV9
clone size: .
CDR3 DNA: TGTGCCAGCAGCGTAGGGCTACAGGCGGCAGATACGCAGTATTTT
CDR3 protein: CASSVGLQAADTQYF

J gene: TRBJ1-2
D gene: TRBD1
V gene: TRBV4-3
clone size: .
CDR3 DNA: TGCGCCAGCAGCCAAGCGACAGGGCGGAGTGGGGGCTACACCTTC
CDR3 protein: CASSQATGRSGGYTF